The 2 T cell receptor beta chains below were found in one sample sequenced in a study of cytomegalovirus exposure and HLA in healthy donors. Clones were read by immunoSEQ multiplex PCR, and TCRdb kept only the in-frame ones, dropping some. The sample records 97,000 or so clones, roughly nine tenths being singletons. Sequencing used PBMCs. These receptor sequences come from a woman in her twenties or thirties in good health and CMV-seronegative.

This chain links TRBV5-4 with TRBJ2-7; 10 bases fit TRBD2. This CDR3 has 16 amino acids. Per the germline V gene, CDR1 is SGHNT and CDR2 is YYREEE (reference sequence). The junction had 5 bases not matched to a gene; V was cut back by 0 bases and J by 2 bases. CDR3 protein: CASSLGGLATAYEQYF. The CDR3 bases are TGTGCCAGCAGCTTGGGGGGACTAGCGACCGCCTACGAGCAGTACTTC.

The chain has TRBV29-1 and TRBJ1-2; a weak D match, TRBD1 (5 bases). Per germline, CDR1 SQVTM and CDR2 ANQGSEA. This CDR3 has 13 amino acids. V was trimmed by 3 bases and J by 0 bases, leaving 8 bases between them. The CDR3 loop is CSVEDTTNYGYTF. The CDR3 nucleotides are TGCAGCGTTGAGGACACCACTAACTATGGCTACACCTTC. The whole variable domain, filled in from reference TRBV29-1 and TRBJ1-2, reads SAVISQKPSRDICQRGTSLTIQCQVDSQVTMMFWYRQQPGQSLTLIATANQGSEATYESGFVIDKFPISRPNLTFSTLTVSNMSPEDSSIYLCSVEDTTNYGYTFGSGTRLTVV.